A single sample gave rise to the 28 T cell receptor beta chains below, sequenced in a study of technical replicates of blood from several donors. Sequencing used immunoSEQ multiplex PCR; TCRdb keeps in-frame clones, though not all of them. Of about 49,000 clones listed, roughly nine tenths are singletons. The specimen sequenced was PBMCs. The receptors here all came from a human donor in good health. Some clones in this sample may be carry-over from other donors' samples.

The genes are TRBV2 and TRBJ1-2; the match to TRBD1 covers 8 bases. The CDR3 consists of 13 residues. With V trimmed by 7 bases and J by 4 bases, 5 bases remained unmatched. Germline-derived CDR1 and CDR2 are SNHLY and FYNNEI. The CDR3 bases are TGTGCCAGCACAGTCCAGGGGGCCTATGGCTACACCTTC. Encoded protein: CASTVQGAYGYTF.

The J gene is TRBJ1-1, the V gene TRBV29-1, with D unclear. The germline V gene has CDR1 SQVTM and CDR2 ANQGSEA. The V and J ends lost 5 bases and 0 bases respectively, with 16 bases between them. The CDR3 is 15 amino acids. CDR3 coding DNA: TGCAGCGTTACATTTCGGAGCACATTGAACACTGAAGCTTTCTTT. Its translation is CSVTFRSTLNTEAFF.

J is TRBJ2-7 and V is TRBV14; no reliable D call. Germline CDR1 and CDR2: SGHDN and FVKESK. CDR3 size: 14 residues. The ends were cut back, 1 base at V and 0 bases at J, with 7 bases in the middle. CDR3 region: CASSQGMSSYEQYF. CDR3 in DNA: TGTGCCAGCAGCCAAGGAATGAGCTCCTACGAGCAGTACTTC.

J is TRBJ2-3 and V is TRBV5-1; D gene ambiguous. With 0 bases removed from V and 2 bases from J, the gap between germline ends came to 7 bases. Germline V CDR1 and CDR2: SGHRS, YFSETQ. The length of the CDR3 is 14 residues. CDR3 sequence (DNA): TGCGCCAGCAGCTTGGACAGCTACACAGATACGCAGTATTTT. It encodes CASSLDSYTDTQYF.

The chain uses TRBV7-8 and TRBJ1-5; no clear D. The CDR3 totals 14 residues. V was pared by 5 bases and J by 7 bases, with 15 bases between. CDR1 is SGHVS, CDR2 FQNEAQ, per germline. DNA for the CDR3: TGTGCCAGCAGCCCTGAAGGGAGTCGACAGCCCCAGCATTTT. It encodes CASSPEGSRQPQHF. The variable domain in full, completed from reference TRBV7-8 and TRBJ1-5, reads GAGVSQSPRYKVAKRGQDVALRCDPISGHVSLFWYQQALGQGPEFLTYFQNEAQLDKSGLPSDRFFAERPEGSVSTLKIQRTQQEDSAVYLCASSPEGSRQPQHFGDGTRLSIL.

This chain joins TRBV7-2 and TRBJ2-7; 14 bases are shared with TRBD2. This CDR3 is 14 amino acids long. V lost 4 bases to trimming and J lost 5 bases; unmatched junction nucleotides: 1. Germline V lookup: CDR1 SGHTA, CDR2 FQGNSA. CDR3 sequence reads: CASSWGLAGDEQYF. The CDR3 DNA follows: TGTGCCAGCAGCTGGGGACTAGCGGGAGACGAGCAGTACTTC.

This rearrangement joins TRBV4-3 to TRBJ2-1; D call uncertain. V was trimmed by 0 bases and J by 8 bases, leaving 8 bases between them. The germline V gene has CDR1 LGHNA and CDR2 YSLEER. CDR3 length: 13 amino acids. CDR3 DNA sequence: TGCGCCAGCAGCCAAGATCTGGGCTATGAGCAGTTCTTC. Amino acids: CASSQDLGYEQFF.

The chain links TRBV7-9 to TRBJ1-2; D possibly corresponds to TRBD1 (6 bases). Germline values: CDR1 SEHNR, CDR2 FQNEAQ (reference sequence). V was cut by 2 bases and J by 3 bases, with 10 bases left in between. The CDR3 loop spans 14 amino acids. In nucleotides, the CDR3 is TGTGCCAGCAGCTTAAGCAACAGGGACTATGGCTACACCTTC. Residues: CASSLSNRDYGYTF.

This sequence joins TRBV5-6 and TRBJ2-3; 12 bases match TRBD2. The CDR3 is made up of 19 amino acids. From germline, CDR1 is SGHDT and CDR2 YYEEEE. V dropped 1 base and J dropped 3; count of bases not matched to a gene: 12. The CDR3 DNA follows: TGTGCCAGCAGCTTGTGGCTAGCGGGAGGGGGGGGTTGGACAGATACGCAGTATTTT. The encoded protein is CASSLWLAGGGGWTDTQYF.

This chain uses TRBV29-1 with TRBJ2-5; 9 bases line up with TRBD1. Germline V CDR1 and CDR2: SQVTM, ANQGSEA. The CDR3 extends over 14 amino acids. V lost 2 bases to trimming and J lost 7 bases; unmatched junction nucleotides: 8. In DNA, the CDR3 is TGCAGCGTTGAACCGGACGACAGGGGGTGGACCCAGTACTTC. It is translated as CSVEPDDRGWTQYF.

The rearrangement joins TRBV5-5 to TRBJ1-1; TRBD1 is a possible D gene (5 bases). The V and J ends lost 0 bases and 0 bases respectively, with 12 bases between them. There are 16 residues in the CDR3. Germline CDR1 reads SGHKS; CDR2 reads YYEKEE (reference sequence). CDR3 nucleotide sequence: TGTGCCAGCAGCTTGGCGGGACTGACCTTGAACACTGAAGCTTTCTTT. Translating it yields CASSLAGLTLNTEAFF.

The CDR3 sequence is CASSLDREALYEQYF. The CDR3 DNA follows: TGTGCCAGCAGCTTGGACAGGGAAGCCCTTTACGAGCAGTACTTC. The chain joins TRBV7-2 to TRBJ2-7; 8 bases match TRBD1. This CDR3 is 15 amino acids long. With 3 bases clipped from V and 4 bases from J, the junction kept 8 bases outside the gene matches. Germline CDR1 is SGHTA and CDR2 is FQGNSA.

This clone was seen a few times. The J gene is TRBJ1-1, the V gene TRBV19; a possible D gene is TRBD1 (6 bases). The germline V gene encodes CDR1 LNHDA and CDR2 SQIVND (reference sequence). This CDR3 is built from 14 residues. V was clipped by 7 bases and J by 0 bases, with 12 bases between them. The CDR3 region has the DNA TGTGCCAGTATTTCACAGGGTCTGAACACTGAAGCTTTCTTT. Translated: CASISQGLNTEAFF.

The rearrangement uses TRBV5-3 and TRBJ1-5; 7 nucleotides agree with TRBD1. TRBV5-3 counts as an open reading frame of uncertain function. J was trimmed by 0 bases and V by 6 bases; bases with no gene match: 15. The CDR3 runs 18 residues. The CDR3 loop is CARTNRDSEPYSNQPQHF. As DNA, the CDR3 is TGTGCCAGAACCAACCGGGACAGTGAACCCTATAGCAATCAGCCCCAGCATTTT.

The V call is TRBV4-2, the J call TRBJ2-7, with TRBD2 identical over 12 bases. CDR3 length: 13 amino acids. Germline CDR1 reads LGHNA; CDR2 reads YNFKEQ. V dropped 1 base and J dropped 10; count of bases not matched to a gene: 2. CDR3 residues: CASSQASGREQYF. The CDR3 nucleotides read TGTGCCAGCAGCCAAGCTAGCGGGAGGGAACAGTACTTC.

CDR3 region: CASSQGLAGSNEQFF. The CDR3 DNA reads as TGTGCCAGCAGCCAGGGACTAGCGGGATCAAATGAGCAGTTCTTC. The V and J genes are TRBV6-6 and TRBJ2-1; 13 bases line up with TRBD2. CDR3 length: 15 amino acids. The junction had 6 bases not matched to a gene; V was cut back by 6 bases and J by 7 bases. The V gene's germline CDR1 is MNHNY and CDR2 SVGAGI (reference sequence).

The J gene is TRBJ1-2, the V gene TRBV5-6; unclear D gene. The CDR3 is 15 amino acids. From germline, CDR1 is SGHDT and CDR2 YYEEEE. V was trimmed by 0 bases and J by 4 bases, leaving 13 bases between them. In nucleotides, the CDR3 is TGTGCCAGCAGCTTGGGGGAACGGGGTCTCTATGGCTACACCTTC. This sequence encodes CASSLGERGLYGYTF.

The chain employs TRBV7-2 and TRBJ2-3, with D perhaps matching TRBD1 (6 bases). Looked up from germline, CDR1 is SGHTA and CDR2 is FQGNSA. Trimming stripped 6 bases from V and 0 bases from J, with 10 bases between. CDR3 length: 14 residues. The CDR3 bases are TGTGCCAGCAGTGGGGGCGGAAGCACAGATACGCAGTATTTT. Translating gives CASSGGGSTDTQYF. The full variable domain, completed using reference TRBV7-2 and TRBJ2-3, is GAGVSQSPSNKVTEKGKDVELRCDPISGHTALYWYRQSLGQGLEFLIYFQGNSAPDKSGLPSDRFSAERTGGSVSTLTIQRTQQEDSAVYLCASSGGGSTDTQYFGPGTRLTVL.

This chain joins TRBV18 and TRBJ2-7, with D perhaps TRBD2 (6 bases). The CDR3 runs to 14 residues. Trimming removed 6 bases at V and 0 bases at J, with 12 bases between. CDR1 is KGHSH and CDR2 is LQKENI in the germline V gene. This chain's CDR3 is CASSQGLDSYEQYF. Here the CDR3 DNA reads TGTGCCAGCTCGCAGGGACTGGACTCCTACGAGCAGTACTTC.

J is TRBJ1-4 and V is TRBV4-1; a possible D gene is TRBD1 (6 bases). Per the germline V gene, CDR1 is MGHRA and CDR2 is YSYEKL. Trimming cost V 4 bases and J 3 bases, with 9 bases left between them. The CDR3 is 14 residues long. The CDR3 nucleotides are TGCGCCAGCAGCCTACAGGGTCCTAATGAAAAACTGTTTTTT. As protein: CASSLQGPNEKLFF.

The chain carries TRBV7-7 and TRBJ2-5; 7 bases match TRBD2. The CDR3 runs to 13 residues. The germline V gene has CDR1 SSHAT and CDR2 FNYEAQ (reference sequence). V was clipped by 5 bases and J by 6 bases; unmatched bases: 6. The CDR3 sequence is CASSPTSLQTQYF. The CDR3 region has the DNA TGTGCCAGCAGCCCGACTAGCCTCCAGACCCAGTACTTC.

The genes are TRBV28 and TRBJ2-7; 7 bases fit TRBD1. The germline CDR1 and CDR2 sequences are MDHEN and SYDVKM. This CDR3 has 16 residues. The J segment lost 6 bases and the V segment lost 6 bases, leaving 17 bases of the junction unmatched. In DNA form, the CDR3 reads TGTGCCAGCAGGGATGGATTGAGACAGGGTTTCTTCGAGCAGTACTTC. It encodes CASRDGLRQGFFEQYF.

As DNA, the CDR3 is TGTGCCAGTAGTCCCGGTGACAGGTTGAACACTGAAGCTTTCTTT. It yields the protein CASSPGDRLNTEAFF. The V and J genes are TRBV19 and TRBJ1-1, with a possible D match to TRBD1 (6 bases). V dropped 5 bases and J dropped 0 bases, with 13 bases sitting between them. The CDR3 runs to 15 residues. Germline CDR1 reads LNHDA; CDR2 reads SQIVND (reference sequence).

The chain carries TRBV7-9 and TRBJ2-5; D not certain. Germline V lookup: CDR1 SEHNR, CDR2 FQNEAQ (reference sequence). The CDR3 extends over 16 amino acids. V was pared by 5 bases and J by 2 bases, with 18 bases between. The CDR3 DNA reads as TGTGCCAGCAGCCCCGTAGGAGCCGGTCAGCAAGAGACCCAGTACTTC. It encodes CASSPVGAGQQETQYF.

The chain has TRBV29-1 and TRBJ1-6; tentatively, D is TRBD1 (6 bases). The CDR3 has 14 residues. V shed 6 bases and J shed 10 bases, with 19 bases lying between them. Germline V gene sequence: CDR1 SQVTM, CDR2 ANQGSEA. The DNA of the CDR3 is TGCAGCGTGCGGACTCAGGGGACGGAGTCACCCCTCCACTTT. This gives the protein CSVRTQGTESPLHF.

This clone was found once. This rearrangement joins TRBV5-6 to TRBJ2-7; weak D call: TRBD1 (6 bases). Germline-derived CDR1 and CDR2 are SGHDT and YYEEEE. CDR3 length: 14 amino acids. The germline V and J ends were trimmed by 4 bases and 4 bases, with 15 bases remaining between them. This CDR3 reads CASSLIRGQYEQYF. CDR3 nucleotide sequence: TGTGCCAGCAGCCTGATCAGGGGCCAATACGAGCAGTACTTC.

CDR3 amino acids: CASSYTGAGETQYF. CDR3 in DNA: TGCGCCAGCAGCTACACAGGGGCGGGGGAGACCCAGTACTTC. The chain joins TRBV5-1 to TRBJ2-5, with a weak D call TRBD1 (7 bases). Trimming took off 3 bases at V and 5 bases at J, with 14 bases between the two ends. The CDR3 loop spans 14 amino acids. CDR1 is SGHRS and CDR2 is YFSETQ in the germline V gene.

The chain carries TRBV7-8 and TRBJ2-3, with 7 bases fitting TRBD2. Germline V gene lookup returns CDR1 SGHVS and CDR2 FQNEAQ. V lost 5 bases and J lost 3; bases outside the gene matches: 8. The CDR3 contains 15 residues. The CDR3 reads CASSQKPGGTDTQYF. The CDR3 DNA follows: TGTGCCAGCAGCCAGAAACCGGGGGGTACAGATACGCAGTATTTT.